These 8 T cell receptor beta chains came from one sample sequenced in a study of blood T cell repertoires in COVID-19. Clones were sequenced by immunoSEQ multiplex PCR, and TCRdb holds only the in-frame ones, with some missing. Among some 200,000 clones, about 86% were seen once, and the ten largest hold 0.78%. Sequencing was carried out using peripheral blood. All receptors come from a woman in her seventies with acute or convalescent COVID-19.

V is TRBV6-5 and J is TRBJ1-1; tentative D call: TRBD1 (5 bases). Trimming shortened V by 5 bases and J by 1 base, and 11 bases separated the two germline ends. Germline CDR1 and CDR2: MNHEY and SVGAGI. CDR3 size: 14 residues. The CDR3 DNA is TGTGCCAGCAGTCGCCCCGGGGGGAACACTGAAGCTTTCTTT. Translated, it gives CASSRPGGNTEAFF.

The count of this clone is one. The gene calls are TRBV11-2 and TRBJ2-3, with D tentatively TRBD2 (6 bases). V lost 5 bases and J 2 bases, leaving 17 bases between the germline ends. Germline assignment: CDR1 SGHAT and CDR2 FQNNGV. The CDR3 runs 16 residues. The CDR3: CASSPPGRGNTDTQYF. CDR3 bases: TGTGCCAGCAGCCCCCCTGGGCGGGGAAACACAGATACGCAGTATTTT.

This chain uses TRBV5-5 with TRBJ2-7; D uncertain. The V end lost 2 bases, the J end lost 3 bases, and 12 bases lay between the germline ends. The CDR3 runs to 14 residues. The germline V gene encodes CDR1 SGHKS and CDR2 YYEKEE (reference sequence). In nucleotides, the CDR3 is TGTGCCAGCAGCTTTTCTATTCAAGTCTACGAGCAGTACTTC. Translation gives CASSFSIQVYEQYF.

The chain is built from TRBV18 and TRBJ1-1; D ambiguous. Germline CDR1 KGHSH, CDR2 LQKENI. The CDR3 consists of 14 residues. V gave up 6 bases and J gave up 1 base, with 12 bases separating them. CDR3 protein: CASSLTGENTEAFF. Here the CDR3 DNA reads TGTGCCAGCTCCCTGACCGGGGAGAACACTGAAGCTTTCTTT.

The J gene is TRBJ2-7, the V gene TRBV7-2, with D possibly TRBD2 on 6 matching bases. The CDR3 extends over 15 amino acids. V was shortened by 5 bases and J by 1 base, with 15 bases between the two germline ends. Germline lookup yields CDR1 SGHTA and CDR2 FQGNSA. CDR3: CASSPGTSRSYEQYF. In DNA, the CDR3 is TGTGCCAGCAGCCCCGGGACTTCTCGATCCTACGAGCAGTACTTC. Full variable domain (missing parts from reference TRBV7-2 and TRBJ2-7): GAGVSQSPSNKVTEKGKDVELRCDPISGHTALYWYRQSLGQGLEFLIYFQGNSAPDKSGLPSDRFSAERTGGSVSTLTIQRTQQEDSAVYLCASSPGTSRSYEQYFGPGTRLTVT.

The chain is built from TRBV9 and TRBJ2-2, with 14 bases aligning to TRBD2. The germline CDR1 and CDR2 sequences are SGDLS and YYNGEE. The junction had 5 bases not matched to a gene; V was cut back by 7 bases and J by 6 bases. This CDR3 spans 15 amino acids. The DNA for the CDR3 is TGTGCCAGCTCGGGACTAGCGGGAGTGGCCGGGGAGCTGTTTTTT. Protein product: CASSGLAGVAGELFF.

V and J are TRBV18 and TRBJ1-1, with D perhaps TRBD1 (6 bases). Germline assignment: CDR1 KGHSH and CDR2 LQKENI. V lost 3 bases to trimming and J lost 1 base, with 12 bases between them. CDR3 length: 15 residues. The CDR3: CASSPKTGSNTEAFF. The DNA for the CDR3 is TGTGCCAGCTCACCTAAGACAGGTTCGAACACTGAAGCTTTCTTT.

CDR3 sequence: CASSPGTLNQPQHF. The CDR3 region has the DNA TGTGCCAGCTCACCCGGGACATTGAATCAGCCCCAGCATTTT. J is TRBJ1-5 and V is TRBV18; D is perhaps TRBD1 (6 bases). Germline-derived CDR1 and CDR2 are KGHSH and LQKENI. The CDR3 totals 14 residues. V lost 3 bases, J lost 4 bases, and 10 bases lay in between.